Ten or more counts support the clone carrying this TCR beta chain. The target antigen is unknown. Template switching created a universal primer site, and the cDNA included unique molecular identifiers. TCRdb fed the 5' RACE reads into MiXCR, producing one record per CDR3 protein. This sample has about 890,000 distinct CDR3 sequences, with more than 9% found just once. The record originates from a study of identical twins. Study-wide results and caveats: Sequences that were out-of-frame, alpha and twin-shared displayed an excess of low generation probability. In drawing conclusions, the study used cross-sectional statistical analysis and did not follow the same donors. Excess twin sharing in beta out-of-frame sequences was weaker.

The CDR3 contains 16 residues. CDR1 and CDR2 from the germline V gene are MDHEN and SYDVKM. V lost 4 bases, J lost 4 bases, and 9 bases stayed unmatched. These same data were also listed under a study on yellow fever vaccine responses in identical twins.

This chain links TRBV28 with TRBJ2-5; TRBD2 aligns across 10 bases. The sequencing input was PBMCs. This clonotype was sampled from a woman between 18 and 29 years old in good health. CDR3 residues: CASSYSSGSVPETQYF. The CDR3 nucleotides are TGTGCCAGCAGTTACTCTAGCGGGAGCGTCCCAGAGACCCAGTACTTC. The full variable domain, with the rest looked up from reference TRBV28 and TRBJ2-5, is DVKVTQSSRYLVKRTGEKVFLECVQDMDHENMFWYRQDPGLGLRLIYFSYDVKMKEKGDIPEGYSVSREKKERFSLILESASTNQTSMYLCASSYSSGSVPETQYFGPGTRLLVL.